This is a list of T cell receptor beta chains from one sample in a study of T cells in Graves' hyperthyroidism and ophthalmopathy. MiXCR, run by TCRdb on the multiplex PCR reads, gives a single entry per CDR3 protein. The sample holds 650,000 to 850,000 distinct CDR3 sequences; around 20% are singletons and the top ten take around 15%. The sample consisted of blood. These receptors all stem from a woman aged 45-59 years with Graves' hyperthyroidism that later progressed to Graves' ophthalmopathy. CDR3s include the opening cysteine and the closing phenylalanine or tryptophan. The order of the fields is D gene, J gene, V gene, CDR3 protein. A D gene is named only where the DNA matches it firmly.

D gene: .
J gene: TRBJ2-7
V gene: TRBV9
CDR3 protein: CASSVDPSTYEQYF

D gene: .
J gene: TRBJ2-7
V gene: TRBV11-2
CDR3 protein: CASSLGGALSYEQYF

D gene: .
J gene: TRBJ1-2
V gene: TRBV7-2
CDR3 protein: CASSLLGEDGYTF

D gene: TRBD1
J gene: TRBJ1-1
V gene: TRBV6-1
CDR3 protein: CASRGTRGQGATEAFF

D gene: .
J gene: TRBJ2-3
V gene: TRBV20-1
CDR3 protein: CSARNRDTQYF

D gene: .
J gene: TRBJ1-2
V gene: TRBV6-1
CDR3 protein: CASSRPLDGYTF

D gene: .
J gene: TRBJ1-2
V gene: TRBV11-2
CDR3 protein: CASSLAASLNYGYTF

D gene: .
J gene: TRBJ2-4
V gene: TRBV2
CDR3 protein: CASSEAQGPQGIQYF

D gene: .
J gene: TRBJ1-1
V gene: TRBV5-1
CDR3 protein: CASSYQQGRHTEAFF

D gene: .
J gene: TRBJ1-1
V gene: TRBV12-3/TRBV12-4
CDR3 protein: CASSLSVPVTDEAFF

D gene: .
J gene: TRBJ1-5
V gene: TRBV5-5
CDR3 protein: CASSLVGDPNQPQHF

D gene: TRBD2
J gene: TRBJ2-1
V gene: TRBV12-3/TRBV12-4
CDR3 protein: CASSFNLAGEGQFF

D gene: .
J gene: TRBJ2-5
V gene: TRBV7-9
CDR3 protein: CASSLGNPQETQYF

D gene: .
J gene: TRBJ2-4
V gene: TRBV20-1
CDR3 protein: CSARDSMSNIQYF

D gene: TRBD2
J gene: TRBJ2-5
V gene: TRBV20-1
CDR3 protein: CSASDLRTSGGGETQYF

D gene: TRBD2
J gene: TRBJ2-3
V gene: TRBV10-2
CDR3 protein: CASSEPGLGSSDTQYF

D gene: TRBD1
J gene: TRBJ1-1
V gene: TRBV11-2
CDR3 protein: CASSLEAAGGTEAFF

D gene: .
J gene: TRBJ2-5
V gene: TRBV2
CDR3 protein: CASTLGGRETQYF

D gene: .
J gene: TRBJ1-6
V gene: TRBV19
CDR3 protein: CASSISRERWWGPGSYNSPLHF

D gene: TRBD2
J gene: TRBJ2-7
V gene: TRBV10-1
CDR3 protein: CASSDGRGFSEQYF

D gene: TRBD1
J gene: TRBJ1-5
V gene: TRBV20-1
CDR3 protein: CSASPTDRGNSNQPQHF

D gene: .
J gene: TRBJ2-3
V gene: TRBV20-1
CDR3 protein: CSARSEGDTQYF

D gene: .
J gene: TRBJ1-2
V gene: TRBV10-1
CDR3 protein: CASSDGRQARTF

D gene: .
J gene: TRBJ2-7
V gene: TRBV3-1
CDR3 protein: CASSQAPKGEQYF

D gene: .
J gene: TRBJ2-2
V gene: TRBV4-1
CDR3 protein: CASSQYSTGELFF

D gene: TRBD1
J gene: TRBJ2-7
V gene: TRBV20-1
CDR3 protein: CSAGTGFSLEQYF

D gene: .
J gene: TRBJ2-5
V gene: TRBV15
CDR3 protein: CATSRRGGETQYF